Sequencing of this T cell receptor (beta chain) was carried out in a study of T cells after yellow fever vaccination. The CDR3 has 15 amino acids. Trimming left V 1 base short and J 5 bases short, with 14 bases between. Findings and limits, study-wide: Most clones from primary vaccination were detected again post-booster (roughly 96% CD4, 88% CD8). Weaker overall, the secondary response nonetheless peaked faster (day 5 versus 15). Abundant contaminating clonotypes from the bulk population could appear in FACS-sorted repertoires.

A process of 5'RACE template switching, which added a universal primer site and UMIs, was used to make TCR cDNA. Via MiXCR, TCRdb re-called the 5' RACE reads, giving one row per CDR3 protein. Of some 240,000 distinct CDR3 sequences in the sample, more than 3.5% were seen once. This clonotype was observed at least ten times. The antigen remains unidentified. The chain recombines TRBV12-3 or TRBV12-4 with TRBJ2-5; D may be TRBD2 (7 bases). This specimen was PBMCs, taken 15 days after the yellow fever booster vaccination. The TCR originated in a man between 18 and 35 years old who received the YFV17D yellow fever vaccine. CDR3 bases: TGTGCCAGCAGTTTAGTTCCGGGGGGCGTGGAGACCCAGTACTTC. Translation: CASSLVPGGVETQYF.